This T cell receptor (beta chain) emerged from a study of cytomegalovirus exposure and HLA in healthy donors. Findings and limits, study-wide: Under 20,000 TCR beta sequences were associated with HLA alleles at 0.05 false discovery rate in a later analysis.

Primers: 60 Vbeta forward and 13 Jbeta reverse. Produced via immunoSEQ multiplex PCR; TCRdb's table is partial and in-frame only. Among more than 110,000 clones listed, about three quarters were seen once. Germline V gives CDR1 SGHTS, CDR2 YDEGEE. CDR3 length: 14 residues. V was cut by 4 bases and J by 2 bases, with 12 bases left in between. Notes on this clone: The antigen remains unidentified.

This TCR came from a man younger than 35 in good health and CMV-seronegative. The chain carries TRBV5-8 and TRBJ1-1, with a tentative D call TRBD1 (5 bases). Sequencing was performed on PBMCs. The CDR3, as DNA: TGTGCCAGCAGCACCCTCACAGGAAACACTGAAGCTTTCTTT. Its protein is CASSTLTGNTEAFF.